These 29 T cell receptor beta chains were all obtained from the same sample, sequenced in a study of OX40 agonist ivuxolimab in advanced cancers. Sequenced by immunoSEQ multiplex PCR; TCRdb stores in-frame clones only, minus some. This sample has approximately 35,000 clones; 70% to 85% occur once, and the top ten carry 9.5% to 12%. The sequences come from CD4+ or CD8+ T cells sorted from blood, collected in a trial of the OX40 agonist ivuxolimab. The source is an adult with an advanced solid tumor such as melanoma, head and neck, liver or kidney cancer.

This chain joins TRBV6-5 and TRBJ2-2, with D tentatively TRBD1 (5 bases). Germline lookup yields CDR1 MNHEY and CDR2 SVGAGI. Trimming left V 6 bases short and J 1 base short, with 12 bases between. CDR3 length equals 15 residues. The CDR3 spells CASSPPTGNTGELFF. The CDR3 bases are TGTGCCAGCAGCCCCCCAACAGGGAACACCGGGGAGCTGTTTTTT.

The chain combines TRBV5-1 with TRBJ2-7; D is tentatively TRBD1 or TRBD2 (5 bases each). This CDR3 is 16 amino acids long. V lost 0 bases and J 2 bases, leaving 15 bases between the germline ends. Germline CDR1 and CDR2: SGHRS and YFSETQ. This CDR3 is CASSLGTGTATYEQYF. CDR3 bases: TGCGCCAGCAGCTTGGGAACCGGGACGGCTACCTACGAGCAGTACTTC.

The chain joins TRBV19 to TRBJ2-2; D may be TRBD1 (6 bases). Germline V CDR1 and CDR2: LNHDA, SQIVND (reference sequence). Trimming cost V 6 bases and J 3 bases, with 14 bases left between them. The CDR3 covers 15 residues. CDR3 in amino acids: CASSRRGSDTGELFF. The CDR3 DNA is TGTGCCAGTAGCCGCAGGGGATCGGACACCGGGGAGCTGTTTTTT.

The CDR3, as DNA: TGTGCCAGCAGTTTGAATGTGAACACTGAAGCTTTCTTT. Protein product: CASSLNVNTEAFF. The chain links TRBV27 to TRBJ1-1; D is unclear. Trimming stripped 3 bases from V and 0 bases from J, with 5 bases between. Germline assignment: CDR1 MNHEY and CDR2 SMNVEV (reference sequence). The CDR3 contains 13 residues.

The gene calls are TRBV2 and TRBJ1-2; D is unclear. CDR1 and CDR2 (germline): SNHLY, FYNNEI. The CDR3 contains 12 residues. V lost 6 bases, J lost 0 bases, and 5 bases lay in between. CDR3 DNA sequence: TGTGCCAGCAGGCCAGCTAACTATGGCTACACCTTC. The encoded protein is CASRPANYGYTF.

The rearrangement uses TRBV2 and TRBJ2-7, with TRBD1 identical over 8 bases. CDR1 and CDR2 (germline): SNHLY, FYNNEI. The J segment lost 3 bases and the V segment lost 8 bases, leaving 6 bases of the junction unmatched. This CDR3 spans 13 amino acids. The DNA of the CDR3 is TGTGCCAGCCTCGGGACAGGAGGCTACGAGCAGTACTTC. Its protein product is CASLGTGGYEQYF.

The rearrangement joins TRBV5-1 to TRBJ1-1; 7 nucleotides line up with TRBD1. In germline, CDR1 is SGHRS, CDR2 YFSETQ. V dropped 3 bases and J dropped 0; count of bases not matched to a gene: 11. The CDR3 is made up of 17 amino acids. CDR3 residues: CASSSGQDLYLNTEAFF. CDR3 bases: TGCGCCAGCAGCTCCGGACAGGATCTATACTTGAACACTGAAGCTTTCTTT.

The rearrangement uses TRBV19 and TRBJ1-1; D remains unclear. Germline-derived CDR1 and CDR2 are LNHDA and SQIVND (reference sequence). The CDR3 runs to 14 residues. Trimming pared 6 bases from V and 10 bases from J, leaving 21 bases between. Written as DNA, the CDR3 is TGTGCCAGTAGGGATTTTGGAGGAGGGTGGGGAGCTTTCTTT. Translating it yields CASRDFGGGWGAFF.

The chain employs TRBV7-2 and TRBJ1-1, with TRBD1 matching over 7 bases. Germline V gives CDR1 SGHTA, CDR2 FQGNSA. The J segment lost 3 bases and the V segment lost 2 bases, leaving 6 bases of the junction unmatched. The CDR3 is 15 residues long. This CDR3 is CASSLPGGGDTEAFF. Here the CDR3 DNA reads TGTGCCAGCAGCTTACCAGGGGGAGGTGACACTGAAGCTTTCTTT.

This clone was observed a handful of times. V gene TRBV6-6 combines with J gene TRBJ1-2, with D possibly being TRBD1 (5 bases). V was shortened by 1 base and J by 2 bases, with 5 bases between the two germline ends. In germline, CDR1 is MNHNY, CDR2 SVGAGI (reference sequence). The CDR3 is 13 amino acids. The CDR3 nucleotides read TGTGCCAGCAGTTACTGGGGGAACTATGGCTACACCTTC. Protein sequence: CASSYWGNYGYTF.

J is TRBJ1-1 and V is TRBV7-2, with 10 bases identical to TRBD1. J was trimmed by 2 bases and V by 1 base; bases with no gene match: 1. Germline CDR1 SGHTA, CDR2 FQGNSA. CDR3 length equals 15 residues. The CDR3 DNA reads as TGTGCCAGCAGCTTAGGGACAGGGGGAAACACTGAAGCTTTCTTT. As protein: CASSLGTGGNTEAFF.

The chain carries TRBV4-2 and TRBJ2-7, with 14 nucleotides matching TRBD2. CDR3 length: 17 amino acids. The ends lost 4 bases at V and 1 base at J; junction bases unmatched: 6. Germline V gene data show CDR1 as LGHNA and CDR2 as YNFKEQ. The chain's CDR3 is CASSPSGLAGVSYEQYF. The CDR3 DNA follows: TGTGCCAGCAGCCCGTCGGGACTAGCGGGGGTGTCCTACGAGCAGTACTTC.

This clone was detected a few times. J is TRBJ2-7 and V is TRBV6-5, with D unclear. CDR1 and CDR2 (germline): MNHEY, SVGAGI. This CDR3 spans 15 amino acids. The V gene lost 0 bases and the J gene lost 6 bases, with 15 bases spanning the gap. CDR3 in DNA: TGTGCCAGCAGTTACTCCTCAATGAATCGACTCGAGCAGTACTTC. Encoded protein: CASSYSSMNRLEQYF.

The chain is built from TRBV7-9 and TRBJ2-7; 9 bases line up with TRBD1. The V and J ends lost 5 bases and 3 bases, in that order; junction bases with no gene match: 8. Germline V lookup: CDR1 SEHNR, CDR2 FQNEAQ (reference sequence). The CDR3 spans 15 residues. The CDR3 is CASSGRTGESYEQYF. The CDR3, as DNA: TGTGCCAGCAGCGGGCGGACAGGGGAGAGCTACGAGCAGTACTTC.

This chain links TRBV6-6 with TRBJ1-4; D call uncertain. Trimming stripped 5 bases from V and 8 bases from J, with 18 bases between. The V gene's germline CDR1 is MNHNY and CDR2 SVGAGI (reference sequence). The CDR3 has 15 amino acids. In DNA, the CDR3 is TGTGCCAGCAGTCCCCGTCCGTATAGTGAGGAAAAACTGTTTTTT. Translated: CASSPRPYSEEKLFF.

The chain's CDR3 is CASSRYSYNQPQHF. The DNA of the CDR3 is TGTGCCAGCAGCAGATACAGCTACAATCAGCCCCAGCATTTT. The chain employs TRBV28 and TRBJ1-5; D gene unclear. CDR1 MDHEN and CDR2 SYDVKM come from the germline V gene. This CDR3 contains 14 residues. V lost 6 bases to trimming and J lost 3 bases, with 12 bases between them.

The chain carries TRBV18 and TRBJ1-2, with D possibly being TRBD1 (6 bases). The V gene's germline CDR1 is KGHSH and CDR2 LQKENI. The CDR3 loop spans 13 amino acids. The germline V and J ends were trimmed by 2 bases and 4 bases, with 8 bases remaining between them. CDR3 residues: CASSPGGAYGYTF. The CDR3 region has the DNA TGTGCCAGCTCACCAGGGGGCGCCTATGGCTACACCTTC.

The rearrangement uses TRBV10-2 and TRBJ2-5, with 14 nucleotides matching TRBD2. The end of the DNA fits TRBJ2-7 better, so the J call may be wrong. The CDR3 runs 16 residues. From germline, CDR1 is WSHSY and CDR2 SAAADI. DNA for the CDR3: TGCGCCAGCTTGGGACTAGCGGGGGCTAACTCCTACGAGCAGTACTTC. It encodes CASLGLAGANSYEQYF.

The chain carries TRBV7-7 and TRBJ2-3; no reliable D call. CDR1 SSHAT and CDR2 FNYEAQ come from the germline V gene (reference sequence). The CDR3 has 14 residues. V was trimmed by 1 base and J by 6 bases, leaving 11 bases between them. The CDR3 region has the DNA TGTGCCAGCAGCTTAGGGACCCCTCCGGATACGCAGTATTTT. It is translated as CASSLGTPPDTQYF.

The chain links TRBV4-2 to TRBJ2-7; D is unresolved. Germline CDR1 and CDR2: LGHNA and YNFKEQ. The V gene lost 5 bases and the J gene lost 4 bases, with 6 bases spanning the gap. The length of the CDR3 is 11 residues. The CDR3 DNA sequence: TGTGCCAGCAGCTCGGAATACGAGCAGTACTTC. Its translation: CASSSEYEQYF.

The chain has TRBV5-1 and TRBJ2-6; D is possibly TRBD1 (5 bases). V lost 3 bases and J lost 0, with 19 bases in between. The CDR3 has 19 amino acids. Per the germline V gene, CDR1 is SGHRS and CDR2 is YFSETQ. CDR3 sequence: CASSYKFQDTISGANVLTF. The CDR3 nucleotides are TGCGCCAGCAGCTATAAATTCCAGGACACCATCTCTGGGGCCAACGTCCTGACTTTC.

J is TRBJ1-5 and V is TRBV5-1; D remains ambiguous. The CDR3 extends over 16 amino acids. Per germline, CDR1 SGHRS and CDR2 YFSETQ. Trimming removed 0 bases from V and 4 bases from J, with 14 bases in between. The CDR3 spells CASSLESPTPNQPQHF. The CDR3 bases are TGCGCCAGCAGCTTGGAGAGCCCGACCCCGAATCAGCCCCAGCATTTT.

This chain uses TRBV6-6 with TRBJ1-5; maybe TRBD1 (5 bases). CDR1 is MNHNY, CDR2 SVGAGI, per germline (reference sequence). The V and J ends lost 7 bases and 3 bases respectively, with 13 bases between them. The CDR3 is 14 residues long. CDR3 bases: TGTGCCAGCACGAGTCAGGGAAACAATCAGCCCCAGCATTTT. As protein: CASTSQGNNQPQHF.

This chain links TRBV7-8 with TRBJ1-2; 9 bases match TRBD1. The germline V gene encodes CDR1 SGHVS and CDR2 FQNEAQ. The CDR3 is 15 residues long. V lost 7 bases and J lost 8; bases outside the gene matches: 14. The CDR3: CASTVLPGTGQGYTF. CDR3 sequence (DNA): TGTGCCAGCACCGTCCTACCCGGGACAGGGCAAGGCTACACCTTC.

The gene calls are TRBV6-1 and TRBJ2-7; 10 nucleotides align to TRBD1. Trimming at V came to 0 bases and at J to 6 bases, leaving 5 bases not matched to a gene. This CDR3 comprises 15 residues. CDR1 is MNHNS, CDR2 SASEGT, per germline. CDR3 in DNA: TGTGCCAGCAGTGAAGCGTGGACAGGGGGGAGCGAGCAGTACTTC. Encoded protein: CASSEAWTGGSEQYF.

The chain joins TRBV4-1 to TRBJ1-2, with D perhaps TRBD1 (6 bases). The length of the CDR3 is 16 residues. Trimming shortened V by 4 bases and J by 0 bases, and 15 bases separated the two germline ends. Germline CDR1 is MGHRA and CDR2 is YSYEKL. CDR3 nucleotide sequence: TGCGCCAGCAGCCGGATTCAGGGGATACCTAACTATGGCTACACCTTC. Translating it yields CASSRIQGIPNYGYTF.

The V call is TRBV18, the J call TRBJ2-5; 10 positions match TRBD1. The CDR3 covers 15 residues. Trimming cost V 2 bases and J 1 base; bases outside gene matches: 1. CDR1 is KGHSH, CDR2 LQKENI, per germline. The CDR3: CASSPGTGAQETQYF. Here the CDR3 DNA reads TGTGCCAGCTCACCAGGGACAGGGGCCCAAGAGACCCAGTACTTC.

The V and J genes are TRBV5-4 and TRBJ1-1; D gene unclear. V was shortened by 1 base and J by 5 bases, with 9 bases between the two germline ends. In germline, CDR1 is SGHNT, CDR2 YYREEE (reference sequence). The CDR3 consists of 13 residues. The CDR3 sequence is CASSLSQLTEAFF. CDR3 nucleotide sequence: TGTGCCAGCAGCTTGAGCCAGTTAACTGAAGCTTTCTTT. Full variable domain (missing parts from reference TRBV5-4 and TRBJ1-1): ETGVTQSPTHLIKTRGQQVTLRCSSQSGHNTVSWYQQALGQGPQFIFQYYREEENGRGNFPPRFSGLQFPNYSSELNVNALELDDSALYLCASSLSQLTEAFFGQGTRLTVV.

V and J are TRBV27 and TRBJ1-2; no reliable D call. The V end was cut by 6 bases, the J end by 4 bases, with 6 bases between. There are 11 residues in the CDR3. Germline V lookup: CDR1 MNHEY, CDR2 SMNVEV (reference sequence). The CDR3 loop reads CASRNRYGYTF. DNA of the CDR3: TGTGCCAGCAGGAATCGCTATGGCTACACCTTC.